A selection of T cell receptor beta chains follows, all from one sample in a study of T cell responses to AZD1222 COVID-19 vaccine. Sequenced by immunoSEQ multiplex PCR; TCRdb stores in-frame clones only, minus some. This sample carries approximately 56,000 clones, around 85% of them seen once, and the ten largest clones take about 14%. The sample was peripheral blood, taken on day 0 of AZD1222 vaccination. The receptors originated from an adult in good health. Each CDR3 is given with its conserved first and last residue. The D gene is left open where the match is weak. Size is stated for part of the rows, as once, few or many counts, or as a class when the clone is expanded.

size: once; V: TRBV6-6; D: .; J: TRBJ1-1; CDR3: CASSFRSRGNTEAFF; DNA: TGTGCCAGCAGTTTCCGGAGTCGAGGGAACACTGAAGCTTTCTTT
size: .; V: TRBV3-1/TRBV3-2; D: TRBD2; J: TRBJ2-3; CDR3: CASSQQGRGGPDTQYF; DNA: TGTGCCAGCAGCCAGCAGGGACGGGGGGGCCCAGATACGCAGTATTTT
size: .; V: TRBV11-2; D: .; J: TRBJ2-2; CDR3: CASSLRGPATGELFF; DNA: TGTGCCAGCAGCTTAAGGGGACCCGCCACCGGGGAGCTGTTTTTT
size: once; V: TRBV24-1; D: TRBD2; J: TRBJ2-3; CDR3: CATSGGGTDTQYF; DNA: TGTGCCACCTCGGGGGGGGGCACAGATACGCAGTATTTT
size: once; V: TRBV7-2; D: .; J: TRBJ2-3; CDR3: CASSFPWMTDTQYF; DNA: TGTGCCAGCAGCTTTCCCTGGATGACAGATACGCAGTATTTT
size: .; V: TRBV6-4; D: TRBD1; J: TRBJ2-3; CDR3: CASRGQGTTDTQYF; DNA: TGTGCCAGCAGAGGACAGGGGACCACAGATACGCAGTATTTT
size: .; V: TRBV4-1; D: .; J: TRBJ1-5; CDR3: CASSQGAGVLPLYSNQPQHF; DNA: TGCGCCAGCAGCCAAGGCGCAGGGGTACTCCCGCTCTATAGCAATCAGCCCCAGCATTTT
size: .; V: TRBV25-1; D: .; J: TRBJ1-1; CDR3: CASSEFTGGAGGNTEAFF; DNA: TGTGCCAGCAGTGAGTTCACAGGAGGCGCCGGCGGGAACACTGAAGCTTTCTTT
size: .; V: TRBV28; D: .; J: TRBJ2-5; CDR3: CASSFLETQYF; DNA: TGTGCCAGCAGTTTCTTGGAGACCCAGTACTTC
size: .; V: TRBV7-9; D: .; J: TRBJ2-5; CDR3: CASSLPSTVQETQYF; DNA: TGTGCCAGCAGCTTACCTTCCACAGTTCAAGAGACCCAGTACTTC
size: .; V: TRBV27; D: TRBD1; J: TRBJ2-1; CDR3: CASSATGGRGNEQFF; DNA: TGTGCCAGCAGTGCAACAGGGGGCAGGGGTAATGAGCAGTTCTTC
size: .; V: TRBV7-8; D: .; J: TRBJ2-6; CDR3: CASSPEWGGTGANVLTF; DNA: TGTGCCAGCAGCCCAGAGTGGGGGGGCACTGGGGCCAACGTCCTGACTTTC
size: once; V: TRBV28; D: TRBD1; J: TRBJ1-2; CDR3: CASSFFAPGRDRGRYGYTF; DNA: TGTGCCAGCAGTTTTTTCGCCCCAGGGAGGGACAGGGGGCGGTATGGCTACACCTTC
size: once; V: TRBV4-2; D: .; J: TRBJ2-3; CDR3: CASSQGGDTQYF; DNA: TGTGCCAGCAGCCAAGGGGGAGATACGCAGTATTTT
size: .; V: TRBV18; D: .; J: TRBJ2-3; CDR3: CASSPFAGRALPSTDTQYF; DNA: TGTGCCAGCTCACCATTTGCGGGCAGGGCCTTACCTAGCACAGATACGCAGTATTTT